These T cell receptor beta chains were read from a single sample in a study of T cells in localized non-small cell lung cancer. Only in-frame clones appear in the TCRdb table, and some are missing; sequencing was by immunoSEQ multiplex PCR. Of more than 15,000 clones listed, 75% to 90% are singletons. Material: peripheral blood, obtained before any cancer treatment. These receptor sequences come from a male donor at least 60 years old with stage II squamous cell lung carcinoma. Both conserved end residues are part of each CDR3. Size is stated for part of the rows, as once, few or many counts, or as a class when the clone is expanded.

v_gene: TRBV28
abundance: NA
len: 12
j_gene: TRBJ1-2
CDR3aa: CASTLTGSGYTF

v_gene: TRBV28
abundance: NA
len: 13
j_gene: TRBJ2-7
CDR3aa: CASSFRQGAEQYF

v_gene: TRBV15
abundance: NA
len: 17
j_gene: TRBJ2-7
CDR3aa: CATSRDRLAGVSYEQYF

v_gene: TRBV10-3
abundance: once
len: 15
j_gene: TRBJ1-3
CDR3aa: CAISPGPDSGNTIYF

v_gene: TRBV29-1
abundance: NA
len: 13
j_gene: TRBJ1-1
CDR3aa: CSANRGLNTEAFF

v_gene: TRBV6-1
abundance: NA
len: 13
j_gene: TRBJ1-2
CDR3aa: CASSEAYRAGYTF

v_gene: TRBV9
abundance: once
len: 16
j_gene: TRBJ2-3
CDR3aa: CASSVGAGRVTDTQYF

v_gene: TRBV4-2
abundance: NA
len: 15
j_gene: TRBJ2-5
CDR3aa: CASSQVLARVETQYF

v_gene: TRBV19
abundance: NA
len: 14
j_gene: TRBJ1-2
CDR3aa: CASDSGTGPYGYTF

v_gene: TRBV27
abundance: NA
len: 16
j_gene: TRBJ2-5
CDR3aa: CASSLYPPGDSETQYF

v_gene: TRBV27
abundance: few
len: 15
j_gene: TRBJ2-1
CDR3aa: CASRGLAEIYNEQFF

v_gene: TRBV18
abundance: NA
len: 14
j_gene: TRBJ1-5
CDR3aa: CASSTGPVDQPQHF

v_gene: TRBV7-2
abundance: NA
len: 15
j_gene: TRBJ2-1
CDR3aa: CASSLDFGRFNEQFF

v_gene: TRBV13
abundance: once
len: 15
j_gene: TRBJ2-7
CDR3aa: CASSLRLAGGREQYF

v_gene: TRBV27
abundance: NA
len: 16
j_gene: TRBJ2-7
CDR3aa: CASSSPRDTSSYEQYF

v_gene: TRBV9
abundance: NA
len: 14
j_gene: TRBJ1-1
CDR3aa: CASSVTRDVTEAFF

v_gene: TRBV5-4
abundance: NA
len: 14
j_gene: TRBJ1-2
CDR3aa: CASTYEDSGYGYTF

v_gene: TRBV29-1
abundance: NA
len: 13
j_gene: TRBJ2-1
CDR3aa: CSVGGGLMGEQFF

v_gene: TRBV30
abundance: NA
len: 14
j_gene: TRBJ1-2
CDR3aa: CAWSVQGANYGYTF

v_gene: TRBV6-1
abundance: few
len: 14
j_gene: TRBJ2-7
CDR3aa: CASSEEGWSYEQYF

v_gene: TRBV4-1
abundance: NA
len: 13
j_gene: TRBJ1-1
CDR3aa: CASSRTGTPEAFF

v_gene: TRBV6-5
abundance: NA
len: 16
j_gene: TRBJ1-1
CDR3aa: CASSYSTGGGRTEAFF

v_gene: TRBV5-1
abundance: NA
len: 16
j_gene: TRBJ2-5
CDR3aa: CASSLGPLASQETQYF

v_gene: TRBV9
abundance: NA
len: 15
j_gene: TRBJ2-7
CDR3aa: CASSVDPGAIYEQYF

v_gene: TRBV2
abundance: NA
len: 16
j_gene: TRBJ1-2
CDR3aa: CATSTQGLNPNYGYTF

v_gene: TRBV9
abundance: NA
len: 14
j_gene: TRBJ1-2
CDR3aa: CASSVAGEVGGYTF

v_gene: TRBV28
abundance: NA
len: 12
j_gene: TRBJ1-4
CDR3aa: CASCQGDEKLFF

v_gene: TRBV5-1
abundance: NA
len: 16
j_gene: TRBJ1-3
CDR3aa: CASSRTTGVSGNTIYF

v_gene: TRBV13
abundance: NA
len: 15
j_gene: TRBJ2-7
CDR3aa: CASSLGPAHSYEQYF

v_gene: TRBV5-4
abundance: NA
len: 15
j_gene: TRBJ2-2
CDR3aa: CASRLGGQNTGELFF

v_gene: TRBV29-1
abundance: NA
len: 13
j_gene: TRBJ2-1
CDR3aa: CSVRAVSNNEQFF

v_gene: TRBV6-5
abundance: few
len: 13
j_gene: TRBJ2-7
CDR3aa: CASSYSVSYEQYF

v_gene: TRBV18
abundance: NA
len: 15
j_gene: TRBJ2-1
CDR3aa: CASSPRGLAGDEQFF

v_gene: TRBV18
abundance: NA
len: 13
j_gene: TRBJ2-5
CDR3aa: CASSPSLEETQYF

v_gene: TRBV9
abundance: NA
len: 13
j_gene: TRBJ2-5
CDR3aa: CASSVEGRETQYF

v_gene: TRBV18
abundance: NA
len: 14
j_gene: TRBJ2-3
CDR3aa: CASSPDSRTDTQYF